This T cell receptor (beta chain) was identified in a study of blood T cell repertoires in COVID-19. Libraries were prepared by immunoSEQ multiplex PCR; TCRdb keeps only in-frame clonotypes and omits some of them. Of about 150,000 clones in the sample, roughly 91% were seen once. Germline CDR1 and CDR2: LNHDA and SQIVND (reference sequence). V lost 3 bases to trimming and J lost 3 bases, with 8 bases between them. The CDR3 has 13 amino acids. The sequence was collected from a man aged 18 to 29 with COVID-19, enrolled during active disease. Sample: peripheral blood. This chain links TRBV19 with TRBJ2-5; D may be TRBD1 (6 bases). CDR3 region: CASSMNREETQYF. In nucleotides, the CDR3 is TGTGCCAGTAGTATGAACAGGGAAGAGACCCAGTACTTC.